The present entry profiles one TCR beta chain with its context. As yet, its antigen is unknown. This record belongs to a study of T cells expressing NK-cell markers. Overall study context: Investigators obtained TCR beta repertoires from sorted CD3+CD56+NKG2C+, CD3+CD56+NKG2C- and CD3+CD56-NKG2C+ T cells. Broader study findings: Among a few donors, these clonotypes also ranked first in the CD3+CD56-NKG2C+ fraction. Expanded NKG2C+ T cell clones had unclear HCMV specificity.

What made the TCR beta cDNA was 5'RACE template switching with UMIs. TCRdb reprocessed the 5' RACE reads and stores each CDR3 protein as one record, lacking DNA. The table for this sample gives over 150,000 distinct CDR3 sequences. The germline CDR1 and CDR2 sequences are MGHRA and YSYEKL. CDR3 length: 16 residues. The chain carries TRBV4-1 and TRBJ1-4. The TCR comes from a man between 18 and 69 years old in good health. The source material was blood T cells: a sorted CD56 or NKG2C T cell subset, CD4+ or CD8+ T cells, or bulk PBMC T cells (not recorded which). This CDR3 reads CASSLILAATNEKLFF.